The next 30 T cell receptor beta chains were all read from a single sample in a study of CD8 T cells in Susac syndrome. Roughly 0.45 to 1 ug RNA was reverse transcribed with random hexamers. TCRdb ran MiXCR on the immunoSEQ multiplex PCR reads and lists one entry per CDR3 protein. This table holds roughly 120,000 distinct CDR3 sequences, about 95% found once. Material for sequencing was CD4+ T cells from PBMCs. These receptors were obtained from a human donor in good health.

The gene calls are TRBV2 and TRBJ2-5; the D gene is possibly TRBD2 (5 bases). The V gene's germline CDR1 is SNHLY and CDR2 FYNNEI. Trimming cost V 1 base and J 4 bases, with 13 bases left between them. The CDR3 extends over 15 amino acids. CDR3 protein: CASSEGQRAPETQYF. Written as DNA, the CDR3 is TGTGCCAGCAGTGAAGGTCAGAGGGCCCCAGAGACCCAGTACTTC.

V and J are TRBV29-1 and TRBJ1-2; D not resolved. V was clipped by 3 bases and J by 1 base, with 6 bases between them. Germline values: CDR1 SQVTM, CDR2 ANQGSEA. The CDR3 length is 12 residues. The CDR3: CSVEEGNYGYTF. The CDR3 nucleotides read TGCAGCGTTGAGGAGGGTAACTATGGCTACACCTTC.

In this sample, this clonotype turned up once. The chain recombines TRBV5-1 with TRBJ2-7; no clear D gene. In germline, CDR1 is SGHRS, CDR2 YFSETQ. This CDR3 comprises 15 residues. With 4 bases removed from V and 1 base from J, the gap between germline ends came to 15 bases. This CDR3 reads CASSQGMGISYEQYF. The DNA for the CDR3 is TGCGCCAGCAGCCAAGGAATGGGTATTTCCTACGAGCAGTACTTC.

This clonotype was counted a single time. The CDR3 here is CSAFPVSGRSQADTQYF. The CDR3 DNA follows: TGCAGTGCTTTCCCGGTTAGCGGGAGATCTCAGGCAGATACGCAGTATTTT. The chain combines TRBV20-1 with TRBJ2-3, with TRBD2 identical over 9 bases. Germline assignment: CDR1 DFQATT and CDR2 SNEGSKA (reference sequence). V shed 5 bases, J shed 4 bases, and the junction held 16 bases outside the gene matches. CDR3 length equals 17 residues.

The chain employs TRBV6-2 or TRBV6-3 and TRBJ1-1, with D possibly being TRBD1 (6 bases). V was cut by 0 bases and J by 2 bases, with 10 bases left in between. Germline V lookup: CDR1 MNHEY, CDR2 SVGEGT. This CDR3 contains 15 residues. CDR3: CASSYSSQGNTEAFF. The CDR3 DNA follows: TGTGCCAGCAGTTACTCATCACAGGGAAACACTGAAGCTTTCTTT.

The chain combines TRBV7-2 with TRBJ1-1; D remains ambiguous. This CDR3 contains 14 residues. V was pared by 5 bases and J by 0 bases, with 10 bases between. Germline CDR1 SGHTA, CDR2 FQGNSA. The CDR3 protein is CASSLEALNTEAFF. As DNA, the CDR3 is TGTGCCAGCAGCCTGGAGGCTCTGAACACTGAAGCTTTCTTT.

The chain links TRBV4-3 to TRBJ1-4; weak D call: TRBD1 (5 bases). The CDR3 is made up of 14 amino acids. Trimming shortened V by 4 bases and J by 8 bases, and 14 bases separated the two germline ends. Germline V gives CDR1 LGHNA, CDR2 YSLEER. CDR3 sequence reads: CASSLTPEGEKLFF. In DNA, the CDR3 is TGCGCCAGCAGCCTTACCCCGGAGGGGGAAAAACTGTTTTTT.

This clonotype was recorded once. The chain is built from TRBV10-3 and TRBJ2-3, with a tentative D call TRBD2 (6 bases). The germline V gene encodes CDR1 ENHRY and CDR2 SYGVKD. The CDR3 covers 12 residues. V lost 3 bases, J lost 6 bases, and 7 bases lay in between. In DNA form, the CDR3 reads TGTGCCATCAGTGAACGGGGGGATACGCAGTATTTT. As protein: CAISERGDTQYF.

The CDR3 region has the DNA TGTGCCAGCAGTGAAGCAAGGTCAGTCAATGAGCAGTTCTTC. It encodes CASSEARSVNEQFF. The chain employs TRBV2 and TRBJ2-1; D not certain. Trimming left V 0 bases short and J 6 bases short, with 9 bases between. Germline values: CDR1 SNHLY, CDR2 FYNNEI. The length of the CDR3 is 14 residues.

This clonotype occurred once. V usage is TRBV29-1 and J usage is TRBJ2-2; D call uncertain. The CDR3 is 14 amino acids. Trimming left V 1 base short and J 0 bases short, with 6 bases between. Germline CDR1 reads SQVTM; CDR2 reads ANQGSEA. CDR3 protein: CSVEGQTNTGELFF. CDR3 nucleotide sequence: TGCAGCGTTGAAGGGCAGACGAACACCGGGGAGCTGTTTTTT.

The CDR3 DNA reads as TGCAGTGCTAGAAGGGGGGGCAGCTATGGCTACACCTTC. Translation gives CSARRGGSYGYTF. The rearrangement joins TRBV20-1 to TRBJ1-2; TRBD1 is a possible D gene (6 bases). V lost 2 bases, J lost 4 bases, and 11 bases lay in between. Germline CDR1 DFQATT, CDR2 SNEGSKA (reference sequence). This CDR3 is 13 amino acids long.

This sequence joins TRBV20-1 and TRBJ2-4; D is possibly TRBD1 or TRBD2 (7 bases each). V dropped 6 bases and J dropped 8 bases, with 26 bases sitting between them. Germline V gene data show CDR1 as DFQATT and CDR2 as SNEGSKA (reference sequence). This CDR3 comprises 16 residues. CDR3 protein: CSAPRGGATRGHIQYF. The CDR3 DNA reads as TGCAGTGCACCCCGAGGGGGGGCGACTAGGGGGCACATTCAGTACTTC.

The chain employs TRBV5-4 and TRBJ2-1; D perhaps matches TRBD2 (7 bases). The V gene's germline CDR1 is SGHNT and CDR2 YYREEE (reference sequence). The CDR3 totals 13 residues. The V and J ends lost 5 bases and 5 bases respectively, with 11 bases between them. CDR3 sequence (DNA): TGTGCCAGCAGGTGGGGGGGCGACAATGAGCAGTTCTTC. Translating it yields CASRWGGDNEQFF.

The chain links TRBV6-6 to TRBJ2-7, with 7 bases that match TRBD1. Germline-derived CDR1 and CDR2 are MNHNY and SVGAGI (reference sequence). V lost 5 bases to trimming and J lost 6 bases; unmatched junction nucleotides: 4. The CDR3 has 12 residues. The CDR3: CASSGRGREQYF. CDR3 DNA sequence: TGTGCCAGCAGTGGAAGGGGGCGCGAGCAGTACTTC.

This chain uses TRBV7-2 with TRBJ2-7; perhaps TRBD2 as D (6 bases). The CDR3 spans 16 residues. Germline V lookup: CDR1 SGHTA, CDR2 FQGNSA. The V and J ends lost 1 base and 3 bases respectively, with 16 bases between them. The CDR3 is CASSLGFGGTHYEQYF. In DNA, the CDR3 is TGTGCCAGCAGCTTAGGGTTTGGGGGGACCCACTACGAGCAGTACTTC.

The chain carries TRBV28 and TRBJ1-1; unclear D gene. The CDR3 runs to 13 residues. V was cut by 5 bases and J by 4 bases, with 11 bases left in between. CDR1 MDHEN and CDR2 SYDVKM come from the germline V gene. The CDR3 reads CASSKISPTEAFF. For the CDR3, the DNA is TGTGCCAGCAGTAAGATTTCCCCCACTGAAGCTTTCTTT.

The rearrangement links TRBV3-1 to TRBJ2-7, with TRBD1 identical over 10 bases. Germline V gene sequence: CDR1 LGHDT, CDR2 YNNKEL (reference sequence). The CDR3 is made up of 15 amino acids. J gave up 4 bases and V 2 bases, and 5 bases lay outside the gene matches. CDR3 nucleotide sequence: TGTGCCAGCAGCCAACGACCGGGACAGGGGTACGAGCAGTACTTC. This sequence encodes CASSQRPGQGYEQYF.

The V gene is TRBV29-1, the J gene TRBJ2-7; no definite D call. V lost 5 bases and J 2 bases, leaving 16 bases between the germline ends. CDR3 length: 14 amino acids. Germline values: CDR1 SQVTM, CDR2 ANQGSEA. In DNA form, the CDR3 reads TGCAGCGTTCGCCCGACCGGGTCTGCCTACGAGCAGTACTTC. Translating it yields CSVRPTGSAYEQYF.

The rearrangement uses TRBV3-1 and TRBJ2-5, with 7 bases lining up with TRBD1. The germline V gene has CDR1 LGHDT and CDR2 YNNKEL (reference sequence). This CDR3 is 16 amino acids long. V was clipped by 1 base and J by 5 bases; unmatched bases: 10. As DNA, the CDR3 is TGTGCCAGCAGCCAAGTATCGAGGGGGCGAGGTGAGACCCAGTACTTC. Its protein is CASSQVSRGRGETQYF.

This clonotype appeared a single time. The J gene is TRBJ2-3, the V gene TRBV29-1; tentatively, D is TRBD2 (6 bases). Germline V gene lookup returns CDR1 SQVTM and CDR2 ANQGSEA. The CDR3 spans 15 residues. V dropped 6 bases and J dropped 1 base, with 17 bases sitting between them. For the CDR3, the DNA is TGCAGCGTCCAGCGGGCAGGCGTCGGCACAGATACGCAGTATTTT. It is translated as CSVQRAGVGTDTQYF.

This clonotype was counted once. The V gene is TRBV20-1, the J gene TRBJ2-7, with TRBD1 identical over 9 bases. The CDR3 extends over 13 amino acids. CDR1 is DFQATT, CDR2 SNEGSKA, per germline (reference sequence). The ends lost 5 bases at V and 5 bases at J; junction bases unmatched: 7. As DNA, the CDR3 is TGCAGTGCTCCCGGGACAGGGTCTAACGAGCAGTACTTC. It translates to CSAPGTGSNEQYF.

This clonotype was recorded only once. The V and J genes are TRBV12-3 or TRBV12-4 and TRBJ2-7; D gene ambiguous. The CDR3 runs 14 residues. V lost 6 bases and J 5 bases, leaving 17 bases between the germline ends. CDR3 amino acids: CASRFDRPGDEQYF. The CDR3 DNA is TGTGCCAGCAGATTCGACCGTCCGGGCGACGAGCAGTACTTC.

The V gene is TRBV2, the J gene TRBJ1-1; 10 bases are shared with TRBD1. The V gene's germline CDR1 is SNHLY and CDR2 FYNNEI. The CDR3 sequence is 14 residues long. The ends lost 7 bases at V and 6 bases at J; junction bases unmatched: 8. This CDR3 is CASIKDRGSAEAFF. In nucleotides, the CDR3 is TGTGCCAGCATCAAGGACAGGGGGTCGGCTGAAGCTTTCTTT.

This clonotype has only one observation. This sequence joins TRBV12-3 or TRBV12-4 and TRBJ2-5; no clear D. V lost 7 bases and J 5 bases, leaving 8 bases between the germline ends. The CDR3 is made up of 11 amino acids. CDR3 coding DNA: TGTGCCAGCACCACCGGGGAGACCCAGTACTTC. It translates to CASTTGETQYF.

The chain links TRBV7-2 to TRBJ2-7; 9 positions match TRBD1. After removal of 8 bases from V and 1 base from J, the junction contained 6 bases not matched to a gene. CDR3 length equals 14 residues. Germline V gene sequence: CDR1 SGHTA, CDR2 FQGNSA. The CDR3 sequence is CASAPGTGSYEQYF. In nucleotides, the CDR3 is TGTGCCAGCGCCCCCGGGACAGGGTCCTACGAGCAGTACTTC.

The rearrangement joins TRBV20-1 to TRBJ2-6, with no clear D. The length of the CDR3 is 14 residues. Trimming took off 2 bases at V and 0 bases at J, with 5 bases between the two ends. The germline CDR1 and CDR2 sequences are DFQATT and SNEGSKA (reference sequence). As DNA, the CDR3 is TGCAGTGCTAGAACGGGCTCTGGGGCCAACGTCCTGACTTTC. Translated: CSARTGSGANVLTF.

The chain links TRBV5-1 to TRBJ2-4; 7 nucleotides match TRBD2. With 0 bases clipped from V and 0 bases from J, the junction kept 3 bases outside the gene matches. Germline assignment: CDR1 SGHRS and CDR2 YFSETQ. This CDR3 is built from 16 residues. In nucleotides, the CDR3 is TGCGCCAGCAGCTTGGCTCCGGGGGGAGCCAAAAACATTCAGTACTTC. It codes for CASSLAPGGAKNIQYF. Full variable domain (remainder filled in from reference TRBV5-1 and TRBJ2-4): KAGVTQTPRYLIKTRGQQVTLSCSPISGHRSVSWYQQTPGQGLQFLFEYFSETQRNKGNFPGRFSGRQFSNSRSEMNVSTLELGDSALYLCASSLAPGGAKNIQYFGAGTRLSVL.

The gene calls are TRBV11-2 and TRBJ2-5; D is unclear. V was shortened by 1 base and J by 2 bases, with 14 bases between the two germline ends. Germline CDR1 is SGHAT and CDR2 is FQNNGV. CDR3 length: 16 residues. CDR3 loop: CASSLGLAVLQETQYF. The CDR3 DNA reads as TGTGCCAGCAGCTTAGGATTAGCAGTTTTGCAAGAGACCCAGTACTTC.

This clonotype was counted a single time. The chain joins TRBV20-1 to TRBJ2-3; 7 positions match TRBD1. The length of the CDR3 is 14 residues. Trimming took 6 bases from V and 2 from J; bases not matched to a gene: 8. Germline V CDR1 and CDR2: DFQATT, SNEGSKA (reference sequence). The CDR3 nucleotides read TGCAGTGCAAAGAGGGGGCAGGACACAGATACGCAGTATTTT. This sequence encodes CSAKRGQDTDTQYF.

The chain joins TRBV5-6 to TRBJ1-6, with 8 bases aligning to TRBD1. CDR1 and CDR2 (germline): SGHDT, YYEEEE. Trimming removed 2 bases from V and 6 bases from J; junction bases left unmatched: 7. This CDR3 is 16 amino acids long. In DNA form, the CDR3 reads TGTGCCAGCAGCTTAGGGACAGGATCTATTAATTCACCCCTCCACTTT. Amino acids: CASSLGTGSINSPLHF.